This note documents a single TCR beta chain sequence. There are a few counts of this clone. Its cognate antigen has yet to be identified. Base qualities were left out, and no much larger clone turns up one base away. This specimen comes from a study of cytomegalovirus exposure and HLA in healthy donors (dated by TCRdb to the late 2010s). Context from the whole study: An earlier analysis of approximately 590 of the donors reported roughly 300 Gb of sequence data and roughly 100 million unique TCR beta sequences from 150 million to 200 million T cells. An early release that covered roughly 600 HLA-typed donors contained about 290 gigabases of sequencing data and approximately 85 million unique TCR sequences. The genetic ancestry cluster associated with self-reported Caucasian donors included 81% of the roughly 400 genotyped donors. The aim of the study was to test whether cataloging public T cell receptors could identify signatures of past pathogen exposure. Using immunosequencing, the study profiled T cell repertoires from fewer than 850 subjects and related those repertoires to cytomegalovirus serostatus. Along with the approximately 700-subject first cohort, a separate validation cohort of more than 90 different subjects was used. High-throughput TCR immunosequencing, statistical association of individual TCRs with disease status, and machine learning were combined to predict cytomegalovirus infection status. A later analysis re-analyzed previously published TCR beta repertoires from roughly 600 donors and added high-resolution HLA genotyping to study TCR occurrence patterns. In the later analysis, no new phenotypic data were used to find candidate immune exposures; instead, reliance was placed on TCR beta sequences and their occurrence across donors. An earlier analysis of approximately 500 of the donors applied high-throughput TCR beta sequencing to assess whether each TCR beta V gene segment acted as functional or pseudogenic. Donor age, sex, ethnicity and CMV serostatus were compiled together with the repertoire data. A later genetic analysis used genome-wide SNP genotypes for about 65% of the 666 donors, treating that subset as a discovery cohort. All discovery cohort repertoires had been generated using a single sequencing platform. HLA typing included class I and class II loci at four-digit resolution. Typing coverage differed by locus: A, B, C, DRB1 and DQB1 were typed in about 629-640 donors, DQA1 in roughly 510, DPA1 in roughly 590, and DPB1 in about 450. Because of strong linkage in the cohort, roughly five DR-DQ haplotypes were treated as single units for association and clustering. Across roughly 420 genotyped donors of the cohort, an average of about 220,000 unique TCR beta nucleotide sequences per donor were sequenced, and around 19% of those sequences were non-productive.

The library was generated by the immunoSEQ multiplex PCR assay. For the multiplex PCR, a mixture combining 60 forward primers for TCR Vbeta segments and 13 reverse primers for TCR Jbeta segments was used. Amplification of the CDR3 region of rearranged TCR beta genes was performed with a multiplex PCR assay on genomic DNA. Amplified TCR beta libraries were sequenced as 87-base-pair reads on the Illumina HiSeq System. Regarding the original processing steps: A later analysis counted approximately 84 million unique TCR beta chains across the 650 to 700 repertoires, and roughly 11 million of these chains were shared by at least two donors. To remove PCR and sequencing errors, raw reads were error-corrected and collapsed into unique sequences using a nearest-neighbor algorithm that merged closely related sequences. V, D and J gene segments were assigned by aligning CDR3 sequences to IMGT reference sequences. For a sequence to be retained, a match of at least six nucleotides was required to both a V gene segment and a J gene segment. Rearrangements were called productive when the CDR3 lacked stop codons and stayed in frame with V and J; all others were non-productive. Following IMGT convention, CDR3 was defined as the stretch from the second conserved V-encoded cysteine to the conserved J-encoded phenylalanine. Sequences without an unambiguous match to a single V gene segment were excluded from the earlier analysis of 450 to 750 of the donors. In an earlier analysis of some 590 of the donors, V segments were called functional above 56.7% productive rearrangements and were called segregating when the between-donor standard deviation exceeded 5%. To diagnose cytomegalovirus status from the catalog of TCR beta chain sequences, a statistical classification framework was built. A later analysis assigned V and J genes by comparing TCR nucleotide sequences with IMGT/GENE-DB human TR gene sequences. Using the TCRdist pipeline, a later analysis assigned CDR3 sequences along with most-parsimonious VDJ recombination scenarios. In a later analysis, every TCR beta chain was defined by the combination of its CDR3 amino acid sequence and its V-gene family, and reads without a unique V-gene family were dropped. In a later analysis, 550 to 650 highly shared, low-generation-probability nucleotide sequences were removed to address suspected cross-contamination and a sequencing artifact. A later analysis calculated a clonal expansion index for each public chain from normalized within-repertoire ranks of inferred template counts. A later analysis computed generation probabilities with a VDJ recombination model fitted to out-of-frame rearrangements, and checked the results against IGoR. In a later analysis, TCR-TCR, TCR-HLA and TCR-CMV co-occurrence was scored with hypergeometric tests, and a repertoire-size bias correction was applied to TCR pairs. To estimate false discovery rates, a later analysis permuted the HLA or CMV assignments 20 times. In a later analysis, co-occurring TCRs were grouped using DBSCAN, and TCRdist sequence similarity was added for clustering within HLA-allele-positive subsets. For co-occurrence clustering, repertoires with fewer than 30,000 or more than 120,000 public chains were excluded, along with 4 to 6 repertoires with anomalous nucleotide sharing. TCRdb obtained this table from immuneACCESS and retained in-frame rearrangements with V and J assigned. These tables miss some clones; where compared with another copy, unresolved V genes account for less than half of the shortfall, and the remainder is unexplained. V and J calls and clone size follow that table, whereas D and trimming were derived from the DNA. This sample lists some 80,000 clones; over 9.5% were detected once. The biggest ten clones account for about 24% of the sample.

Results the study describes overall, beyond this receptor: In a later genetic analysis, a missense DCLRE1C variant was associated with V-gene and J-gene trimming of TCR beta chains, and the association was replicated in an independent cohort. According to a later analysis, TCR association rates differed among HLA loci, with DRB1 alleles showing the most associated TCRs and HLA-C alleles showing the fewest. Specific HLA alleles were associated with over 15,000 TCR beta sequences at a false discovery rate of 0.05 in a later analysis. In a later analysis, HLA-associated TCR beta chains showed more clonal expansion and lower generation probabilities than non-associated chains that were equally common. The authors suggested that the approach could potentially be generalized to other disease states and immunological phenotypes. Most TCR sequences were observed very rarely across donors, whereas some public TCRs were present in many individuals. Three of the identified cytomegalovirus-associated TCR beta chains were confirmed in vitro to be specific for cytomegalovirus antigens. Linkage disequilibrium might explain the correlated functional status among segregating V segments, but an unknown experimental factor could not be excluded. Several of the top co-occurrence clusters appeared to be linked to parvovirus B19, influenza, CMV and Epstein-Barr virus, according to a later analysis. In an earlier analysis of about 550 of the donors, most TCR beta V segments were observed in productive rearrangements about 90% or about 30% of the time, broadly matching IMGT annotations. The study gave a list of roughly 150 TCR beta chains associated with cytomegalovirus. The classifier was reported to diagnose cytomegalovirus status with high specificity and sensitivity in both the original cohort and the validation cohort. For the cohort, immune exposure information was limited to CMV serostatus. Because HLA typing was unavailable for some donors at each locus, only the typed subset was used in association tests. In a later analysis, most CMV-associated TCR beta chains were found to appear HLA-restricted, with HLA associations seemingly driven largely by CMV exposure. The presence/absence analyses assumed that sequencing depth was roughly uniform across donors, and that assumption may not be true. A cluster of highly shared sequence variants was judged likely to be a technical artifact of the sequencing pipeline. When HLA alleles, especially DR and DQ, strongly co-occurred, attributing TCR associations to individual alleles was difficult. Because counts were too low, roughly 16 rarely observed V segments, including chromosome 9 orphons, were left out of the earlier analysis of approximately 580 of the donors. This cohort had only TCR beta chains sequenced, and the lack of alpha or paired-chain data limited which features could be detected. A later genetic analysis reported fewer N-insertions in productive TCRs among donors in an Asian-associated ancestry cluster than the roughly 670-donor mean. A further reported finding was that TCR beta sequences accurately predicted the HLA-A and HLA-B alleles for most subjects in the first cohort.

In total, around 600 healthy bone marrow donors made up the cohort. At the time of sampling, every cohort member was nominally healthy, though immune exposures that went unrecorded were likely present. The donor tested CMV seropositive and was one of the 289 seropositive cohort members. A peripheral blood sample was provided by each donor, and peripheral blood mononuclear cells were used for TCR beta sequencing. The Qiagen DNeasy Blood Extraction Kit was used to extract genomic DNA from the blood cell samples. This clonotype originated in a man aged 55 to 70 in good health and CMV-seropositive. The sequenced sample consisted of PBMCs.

For the CDR3, the sequence is CACLSSGANVLTF. The sequenced DNA: TGTGCCTGTCTGAGCTCTGGGGCCAACGTCCTGACTTTC. Recombination joined TRBV6-1 with TRBJ2-6; the D gene identity is not certain. CDR1 MNHNS and CDR2 SASEGT were looked up in the germline V gene. V is cut by 11 bases and J by 0 bases, and the space between the germline ends is 8 bases. The CDR3 spans 13 residues, from the cysteine through the phenylalanine. Only the CDR3 portion is preserved as DNA: 39 bases, with reading frame beginning at the first base.